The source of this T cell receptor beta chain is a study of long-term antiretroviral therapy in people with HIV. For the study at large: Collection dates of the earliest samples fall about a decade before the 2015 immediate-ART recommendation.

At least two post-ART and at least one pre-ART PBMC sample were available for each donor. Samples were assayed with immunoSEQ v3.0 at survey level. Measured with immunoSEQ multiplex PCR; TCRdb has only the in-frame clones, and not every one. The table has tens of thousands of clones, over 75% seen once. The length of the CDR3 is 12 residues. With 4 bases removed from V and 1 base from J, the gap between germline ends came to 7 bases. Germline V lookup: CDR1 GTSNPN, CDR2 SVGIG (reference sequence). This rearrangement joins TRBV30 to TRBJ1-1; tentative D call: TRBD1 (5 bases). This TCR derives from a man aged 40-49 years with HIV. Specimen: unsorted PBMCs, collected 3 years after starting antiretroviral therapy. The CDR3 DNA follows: TGTGCCTGGAACCAGGGGAACACTGAAGCTTTCTTT. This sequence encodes CAWNQGNTEAFF.